The 23 T cell receptor beta chains presented below share a single source sample, sequenced in a study of T cell clonality in common variable immunodeficiency. The repertoire was sequenced with immunoSEQ multiplex PCR; TCRdb's copy has only in-frame clones and lacks some. The repertoire table contains 8,000 or so clones. Their antigens are not known. Study findings and constraints: In common variable immunodeficiency, TCR beta chains reportedly carried fewer deletions and N-nucleotide insertions.

Sequencing was performed on peripheral blood mononuclear cells. Receptors were obtained from a human donor with common variable immunodeficiency.

Turning to this clone: The CDR3 end falls 3 residues outside the read, so it is completed with the germline J gene. The V gene is TRBV19, the J gene TRBJ1-6, with 8 bases matching TRBD1. The V gene's germline CDR1 is LNHDA and CDR2 SQIVND (reference sequence). With V trimmed by 6 bases and J by 6 bases, 4 bases remained unmatched. This CDR3 is built from 14 residues. The CDR3 is CASRTQGGNSPLHF. The part of the CDR3 DNA that was read is TGTGCCAGTAGAACACAGGGGGGTAATTCACCC.

Concerning this clone: The read halts 3 residues ahead of the CDR3 end, with the missing end drawn from the germline J gene. The rearrangement joins TRBV7-9 to TRBJ2-1; 8 nucleotides align to TRBD2. Germline loops: CDR1 SEHNR, CDR2 FQNEAQ (reference sequence). CDR3 length equals 13 residues. V lost 8 bases and J lost 3; bases outside the gene matches: 3. CDR3 residues: CASRSGGYNEQFF. The DNA read from the CDR3 is TGTGCCAGCCGAAGCGGGGGCTACAATGAG.

To note about this clone: The read terminates 3 residues before the CDR3 end, so the remaining end is supplied by the germline J gene. The chain carries TRBV18 and TRBJ1-1; maybe TRBD1 (6 bases). The germline V and J ends were trimmed by 1 base and 3 bases, with 15 bases remaining between them. CDR3 length equals 16 residues. Germline loops: CDR1 KGHSH, CDR2 LQKENI. The CDR3 sequence: CASSPRQGRGDTEAFF. The covered CDR3 bases are TGTGCCAGCTCACCACGTCAGGGGAGAGGGGACACTGAA.

A note on this clone: The read halts 3 residues ahead of the CDR3 end, with the missing end drawn from the germline J gene. The chain has TRBV18 and TRBJ1-1, with TRBD1 identical over 7 bases. CDR1 and CDR2 from the germline V gene are KGHSH and LQKENI. With V trimmed by 4 bases and J by 2 bases, 7 bases remained unmatched. The length of the CDR3 is 15 residues. CDR3 region: CASSRGTAYNTEAFF. The sequenced CDR3 bases are TGTGCCAGCTCACGCGGGACAGCGTATAACACTGAA.

Note on this clone: The read comes to an end 3 residues before the CDR3 does, leaving the germline J gene to fill in the end. The chain employs TRBV7-8 and TRBJ2-5; 7 bases match TRBD1. Per the germline V gene, CDR1 is SGHVS and CDR2 is FQNEAQ. This CDR3 contains 13 residues. CDR3 in amino acids: CASSIGTVPTQYF. The DNA read from the CDR3 is TGTGCCAGCAGCATTGGGACAGTCCCAACC.

CDR3 DNA (partial): TGTGCCAGCAGCTCTCCGACAGGGTTCGGCGGGGAG. Amino acids: CASSSPTGFGGE. The entire CDR3 reads CASSSPTGFGGELFF. This chain links TRBV7-6 with TRBJ2-2; 7 positions match TRBD1. The read ends 3 residues early relative to the CDR3; the germline J gene fills the gap. Germline CDR1 SGHVS, CDR2 FNYEAQ. The CDR3 length is 15 residues. V lost 4 bases and J lost 7; bases outside the gene matches: 9. Using reference TRBV7-6 and TRBJ2-2 for the parts outside the CDR3, the full variable domain is GAGVSQSPRYKVTKRGQDVALRCDPISGHVSLYWYRQALGQGPEFLTYFNYEAQQDKSGLPNDRFSAERPEGSISTLTIQRTEQRDSAMYRCASSSPTGFGGELFFGEGSRLTVL.

Concerning this clone itself: The read is 3 residues too short to cover the CDR3 end, so that end is filled in from the germline J gene. The chain uses TRBV5-5 and TRBJ1-6; D might be TRBD1 (5 bases). The length of the CDR3 is 13 residues. Germline V gives CDR1 SGHKS, CDR2 YYEKEE (reference sequence). Trimming removed 4 bases at V and 8 bases at J, with 10 bases between. The DNA read from the CDR3 is TGTGCCAGCAGCCCCGAAGGGGATTCACCC. It encodes CASSPEGDSP. The whole CDR3 reads CASSPEGDSPLHF.

In regard to this clone: Read coverage stops 3 residues before the CDR3 terminus; the germline J gene supplies the remainder. V gene TRBV11-3 combines with J gene TRBJ1-1; 7 bases are a match to TRBD1. Germline CDR1 is SGHNT and CDR2 is YENEEA. Unmatched junction bases numbered 3, after V lost 4 bases and J lost 1 base. The CDR3 is 14 residues long. The CDR3 spells CASSSGQQNTEAFF. The part of the CDR3 DNA that was read is TGTGCCAGCAGCTCGGGACAGCAGAACACTGAA.

In regard to this clone: With the read ending 3 residues before the CDR3 end, the germline J gene is used to fill in that end. The gene calls are TRBV5-1 and TRBJ2-7, with a tentative D call TRBD1 (5 bases). The CDR3 has 14 amino acids. Germline CDR1 SGHRS, CDR2 YFSETQ. V was clipped by 2 bases and J by 2 bases, with 11 bases between them. The sequenced CDR3 bases are TGCGCCAGCAGCTTCGACGGACATGCCTACGAG. Its protein is CASSFDGHAYE. The CDR3 in its entirety is CASSFDGHAYEQYF.

On this clone itself: The read ends 3 residues shy of where the CDR3 ends; the end is completed using the germline J gene. This sequence joins TRBV19 and TRBJ2-7, with a tentative D call TRBD1 (6 bases). CDR1 and CDR2 from the germline V gene are LNHDA and SQIVND (reference sequence). Trimming shortened V by 5 bases and J by 3 bases, and 11 bases separated the two germline ends. The CDR3 has 13 residues. The CDR3 bases that were read are TGTGCCAGTAGTTCAAGACAGGACTACGAG. Its translation is CASSSRQDYE. The full CDR3 sequence reads CASSSRQDYEQYF.

CDR3 in amino acids: CASSPGTDYTEAFF. Partial CDR3 DNA: TGTGCCAGCTCACCCGGGACTGATTACACTGAA. The V gene is TRBV18, the J gene TRBJ1-1; a weak D match, TRBD1 (5 bases). The read halts 3 residues ahead of the CDR3 end, with the missing end drawn from the germline J gene. V was shortened by 3 bases and J by 3 bases, with 11 bases between the two germline ends. This CDR3 spans 14 amino acids. CDR1 is KGHSH, CDR2 LQKENI, per germline. The full variable domain, its missing parts supplied by reference TRBV18 and TRBJ1-1, is NAGVMQNPRHLVRRRGQEARLRCSPMKGHSHVYWYRQLPEEGLKFMVYLQKENIIDESGMPKERFSAEFPKEGPSILRIQQVVRGDSAAYFCASSPGTDYTEAFFGQGTRLTVV.

Worth noting for this clone: The missing CDR3 end, 3 residues past where the read stops, is filled in from the germline J gene. The rearrangement links TRBV2 to TRBJ1-4; the match to TRBD1 covers 7 bases. This CDR3 has 14 amino acids. Germline assignment: CDR1 SNHLY and CDR2 FYNNEI. Trimming cost V 6 bases and J 3 bases; bases outside gene matches: 4. The part of the CDR3 DNA that was read is TGTGCCAGCAGCCCTGGGACAGCTAATGAAAAA. Translating gives CASSPGTANEK. The entire CDR3 is CASSPGTANEKLFF. The variable domain in full, completed from reference TRBV2 and TRBJ1-4, reads EPEVTQTPSHQVTQMGQEVILRCVPISNHLYFYWYRQILGQKVEFLVSFYNNEISEKSEIFDDQFSVERPDGSNFTLKIRSTKLEDSAMYFCASSPGTANEKLFFGSGTQLSVL.

Note on this clone: The CDR3 is cut off 3 residues early in the read; its end comes from the germline J gene. The chain has TRBV19 and TRBJ1-6; 9 bases map to TRBD1. The CDR3 contains 15 residues. V lost 6 bases to trimming and J lost 3 bases; unmatched junction nucleotides: 3. Germline loops: CDR1 LNHDA, CDR2 SQIVND (reference sequence). The DNA read from the CDR3 is TGTGCCAGTAGGACAGGGGGATACTATAATTCACCC. Translation gives CASRTGGYYNSP. The CDR3 as a whole reads CASRTGGYYNSPLHF.

Remarks on this clone: The read stops 3 residues short of the end of the CDR3; the missing end is completed from the germline J gene. The V gene is TRBV19, the J gene TRBJ1-2, with 10 bases identical to TRBD1. This CDR3 has 15 residues. Germline V gene data show CDR1 as LNHDA and CDR2 as SQIVND (reference sequence). The V segment lost 4 bases and the J segment 7 bases; nucleotides outside the gene matches: 9. The DNA read from the CDR3 is TGTGCCAGTAGTACCAATCACGGGACAGGGGCTGGC. This encodes CASSTNHGTGAG. The full CDR3 reads CASSTNHGTGAGYTF.

By frequency, this clone registers medium-sized. Read data end 3 residues before the CDR3 end; the end is taken from the germline J gene. The chain joins TRBV20-1 to TRBJ2-3; D is possibly TRBD1 (6 bases). V lost 6 bases and J lost 2, with 18 bases in between. Germline V gene data show CDR1 as DFQATT and CDR2 as SNEGSKA (reference sequence). CDR3 size: 15 residues. The CDR3: CSAKEGHGYTDTQYF. The part of the CDR3 DNA that was read is TGCAGTGCCAAAGAGGGACACGGATACACAGATACG.

A word on this clone: Coverage ceases 3 residues before the CDR3 finishes, and the germline J gene fills in the end. This CDR3 is also generated by other DNA sequences in the sample. The V call is TRBV18, the J call TRBJ1-2; TRBD1 matches at 7 bases. The CDR3 totals 13 residues. Germline V gene lookup returns CDR1 KGHSH and CDR2 LQKENI. V gave up 7 bases and J gave up 0 bases; unmatched junction bases: 2. CDR3 bases read: TGTGCCAGCTTGGGACAGACTAACTATGGC. It encodes CASLGQTNYG. The whole CDR3 protein is CASLGQTNYGYTF.

As for this clone: The missing CDR3 end, 3 residues past where the read stops, is filled in from the germline J gene. The rearrangement links TRBV7-9 to TRBJ2-3; D might be TRBD2 (6 bases). Germline CDR1 and CDR2: SEHNR and FQNEAQ (reference sequence). The V and J ends lost 2 bases and 4 bases respectively, with 7 bases between them. This CDR3 is 13 amino acids long. The CDR3 spells CASSLIAADTQYF. The CDR3 bases that were read are TGTGCCAGCAGCTTAATAGCGGCAGATACG.

To note about this clone: The read ends 3 residues early relative to the CDR3; the germline J gene fills the gap. The chain joins TRBV19 to TRBJ2-7; 8 bases agree with TRBD1. Germline assignment: CDR1 LNHDA and CDR2 SQIVND (reference sequence). This CDR3 region has 14 residues. V gave up 6 bases and J gave up 6 bases; unmatched junction bases: 10. CDR3 bases read: TGTGCCAGTAGCTACAGACAGGGGTTAGGCGAG. This codes for CASSYRQGLGE. The whole CDR3 protein is CASSYRQGLGEQYF.

In the case of this clone: The CDR3 goes on 3 residues after the read ends, and that part is filled in from the germline J gene. V usage is TRBV2 and J usage is TRBJ2-1, with 11 bases identical to TRBD2. Trimming cost V 5 bases and J 3 bases; bases outside gene matches: 3. The CDR3 has 15 residues. CDR1 is SNHLY and CDR2 is FYNNEI in the germline V gene. This CDR3 reads CASSPLAGDYNEQFF. The CDR3 DNA, read in part, is TGTGCCAGCAGTCCACTAGCGGGGGACTACAATGAG.

For this clone: The CDR3 extends 3 residues past the end of the read, so its final part is completed from the germline J gene. The chain couples TRBV6-2 or TRBV6-3 to TRBJ1-1; no clear D. The CDR3 sequence is 13 residues long. V was trimmed by 7 bases and J by 7 bases, leaving 16 bases between them. In germline, CDR1 is MNHEY, CDR2 SVGEGT. The CDR3 DNA, read in part, is TGTGCCAGCATATCCCTCCTAAGCCGTGAA. This translates into CASISLLSRE. The full CDR3 is CASISLLSREAFF.

Regarding this clone: Read coverage stops 3 residues before the CDR3 terminus; the germline J gene supplies the remainder. J is TRBJ2-6 and V is TRBV7-2, with D tentatively TRBD1 (6 bases). The germline V and J ends were trimmed by 5 bases and 4 bases, with 12 bases remaining between them. CDR1 SGHTA and CDR2 FQGNSA come from the germline V gene. This CDR3 has 15 residues. The CDR3 bases that were read are TGTGCCAGCAGCCCAGGGGTGGGGGGGGCCAACGTC. It encodes CASSPGVGGANV. The whole CDR3 sequence is CASSPGVGGANVLTF.

On this clone itself: The read gets to within 3 residues of the CDR3 end, and the germline J gene fills in the rest. This rearrangement joins TRBV20-1 to TRBJ2-1; TRBD1 matches at 10 bases. The V gene end was trimmed by 5 bases and the J gene end by 3 bases; junction bases not matched to a gene: 4. The CDR3 runs 14 residues. CDR1 DFQATT and CDR2 SNEGSKA come from the germline V gene (reference sequence). Incomplete CDR3 DNA: TGCAGTGCTGGGGACAGGGGCGTCTACAATGAG. Translated: CSAGDRGVYNE. The whole CDR3 sequence reads CSAGDRGVYNEQFF.

Details on this clone: Sequencing ends 3 residues short of the CDR3 end; the germline J gene provides the rest. The V and J genes are TRBV6-2 or TRBV6-3 and TRBJ1-1, with D perhaps matching TRBD1 (5 bases). The V end was cut by 7 bases, the J end by 1 base, with 10 bases between. Germline lookup yields CDR1 MNHEY and CDR2 SVGEGT. There are 13 residues in the CDR3. The sequenced part of the CDR3 DNA is TGTGCCAGCACCCCGGACAAGAACACTGAA. Its protein product is CASTPDKNTE. The whole CDR3 reads CASTPDKNTEAFF.